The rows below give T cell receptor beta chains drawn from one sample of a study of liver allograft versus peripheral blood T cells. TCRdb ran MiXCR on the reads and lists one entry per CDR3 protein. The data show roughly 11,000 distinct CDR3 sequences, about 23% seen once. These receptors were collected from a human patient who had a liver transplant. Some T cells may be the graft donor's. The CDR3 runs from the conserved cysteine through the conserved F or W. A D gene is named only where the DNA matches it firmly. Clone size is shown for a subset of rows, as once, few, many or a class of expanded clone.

CSVAGQGYYNEQFF	TGCAGCGTGGCCGGACAGGGATACTACAATGAGCAGTTCTTC	NA	TRBD1	TRBV29-1	TRBJ2-1
CASSLWGTGGGEQYF	TGTGCCAGCAGTTTATGGGGGACAGGGGGCGGCGAGCAGTACTTC	once	TRBD1	TRBV27	TRBJ2-7
CASSRTNNEQFF	TGTGCCAGCAGCCGGACGAACAATGAGCAGTTCTTC	few	NA	TRBV7-2	TRBJ2-1
CAWTSGGGGNQPQHF	TGTGCCTGGACCTCGGGGGGAGGAGGCAATCAGCCCCAGCATTTT	few	NA	TRBV30	TRBJ1-5
CASIIGTRYTF	TGTGCCAGCATTATCGGGACTCGTTACACCTTC	medium-sized	NA	TRBV6-6	TRBJ1-2
CASTHGGMKQFF	TGTGCCAGCACCCACGGGGGTATGAAGCAGTTCTTC	NA	NA	TRBV7-3	TRBJ2-1
CATSRAGPSPYNEQFF	TGTGCCACCTCGAGGGCGGGGCCCTCCCCATACAATGAGCAGTTCTTC	medium-sized	NA	TRBV6-5	TRBJ2-1
CASSIVMGQGGPQHF	TGTGCCAGTAGTATAGTAATGGGGCAGGGAGGGCCCCAGCATTTT	medium-sized	NA	TRBV19	TRBJ1-5
CSARTPSGNTIYF	TGCAGTGCCAGGACACCTTCTGGAAACACCATATATTTT	few	NA	TRBV20-1	TRBJ1-3
CASSLFSDANTEAFF	TGTGCCAGCAGCTTATTTTCGGACGCGAACACTGAAGCTTTCTTT	NA	NA	TRBV7-4	TRBJ1-1
CATSRQGGGGYTF	TGTGCCACCAGCAGGCAAGGGGGCGGTGGCTACACCTTC	NA	TRBD1	TRBV15	TRBJ1-2
CAISEARRQKLMNTEAFF	TGTGCCATCAGTGAAGCTAGGAGACAGAAACTAATGAACACTGAAGCTTTCTTT	medium-sized	NA	TRBV10-3	TRBJ1-1
CASSRGPSYEQYF	TGTGCCAGCAGTAGGGGGCCCTCCTACGAGCAGTACTTC	medium-sized	TRBD1	TRBV6-6	TRBJ2-7
CASSPQGQSNQPQHF	TGCGCCAGCAGCCCCCAGGGACAGAGCAATCAGCCCCAGCATTTT	few	TRBD1	TRBV5-1	TRBJ1-5
CASSSYKRDPTYEQYF	TGTGCCAGCAGTTCCTATAAGCGGGACCCCACCTACGAGCAGTACTTC	medium-sized	TRBD2	TRBV6-5	TRBJ2-7
CSASDRYEQFF	TGCAGTGCTAGCGACCGCTATGAGCAGTTCTTC	NA	NA	TRBV20-1	TRBJ2-1
CASISPDNSPLHF	TGTGCCAGCATTTCACCCGATAATTCACCCCTCCACTTT	many	NA	TRBV6-2/TRBV6-3	TRBJ1-6
CASSIKSQETQYF	TGTGCCAGTAGTATTAAGTCACAAGAGACCCAGTACTTC	few	NA	TRBV19	TRBJ2-5
CASSLADSRAQYF	TGTGCCAGCAGTTTAGCGGACTCGCGCGCGCAGTACTTC	NA	NA	TRBV27	TRBJ2-7
CASSPWTGGSEGTEAFF	TGTGCCAGCAGTCCTTGGACAGGGGGCTCGGAGGGCACTGAAGCTTTCTTT	few	TRBD1	TRBV12-3/TRBV12-4	TRBJ1-1
CSVEVYRRANYGYTF	TGCAGCGTTGAAGTTTACAGGAGAGCTAACTATGGCTACACCTTC	medium-sized	NA	TRBV29-1	TRBJ1-2
CASSDSGHSNQPQHF	TGTGCCAGCAGCGACTCTGGACATAGCAATCAGCCCCAGCATTTT	medium-sized	NA	TRBV9	TRBJ1-5
CASRRTGGKNTEAFF	TGTGCCAGCAGGAGGACAGGGGGAAAGAACACTGAAGCTTTCTTT	NA	TRBD1	TRBV12-3/TRBV12-4	TRBJ1-1
CASSEFSLLNTEAFF	TGTGCCAGCAGTGAATTCAGCCTCTTGAACACTGAAGCTTTCTTT	few	NA	TRBV6-1	TRBJ1-1
CASSWGPTPNGYTF	TGTGCCAGCAGCTGGGGACCTACCCCCAATGGCTACACCTTC	medium-sized	NA	TRBV7-2	TRBJ1-2
CASSLVPISSGANVLTF	TGTGCCAGCAGCTTGGTCCCCATTAGCTCTGGGGCCAACGTCCTGACTTTC	few	NA	TRBV5-5	TRBJ2-6
CASSVDRGTEAFF	TGTGCCAGCAGCGTCGACAGGGGTACTGAAGCTTTCTTT	few	TRBD1	TRBV9	TRBJ1-1
CASSVSGTGSQPQHF	TGTGCCAGCAGCGTCTCAGGGACAGGGAGTCAGCCCCAGCATTTT	few	TRBD1	TRBV28	TRBJ1-5
CASSMGGYTQYF	TGTGCCAGTAGTATGGGGGGATATACGCAGTATTTT	many	NA	TRBV19	TRBJ2-3
CASSYSGGNSGEKLFF	TGTGCCAGCAGTTACTCGGGGGGGAACTCGGGTGAAAAACTGTTTTTT	few	NA	TRBV6-5	TRBJ1-4
CAISESLGSEAFF	TGTGCCATCAGTGAGTCATTAGGGTCTGAAGCTTTCTTT	medium-sized	NA	TRBV10-3	TRBJ1-1
CASTPGPYSNQPQHF	TGTGCCAGCACCCCGGGTCCGTATAGCAATCAGCCCCAGCATTTT	NA	NA	TRBV5-6	TRBJ1-5
CATSDLDPGDHYGYTF	TGTGCCACCAGTGATTTGGATCCAGGGGACCACTATGGCTACACCTTC	medium-sized	NA	TRBV24-1	TRBJ1-2
CASSGRQPYEQYF	TGTGCCAGTAGTGGGAGACAGCCCTACGAGCAGTACTTC	medium-sized	NA	TRBV19	TRBJ2-7
CASSIGSTSGAYNEQFF	TGTGCCAGTAGTATCGGATCAACTAGCGGGGCCTACAATGAGCAGTTCTTC	medium-sized	TRBD2	TRBV19	TRBJ2-1
CASSEFLTAFYTF	TGTGCCAGCAGTGAATTCTTGACAGCGTTCTACACCTTC	medium-sized	NA	TRBV6-1	TRBJ1-2
CASSRTGRTEAFF	TGTGCCAGCTCACGGACAGGGCGTACTGAAGCTTTCTTT	medium-sized	TRBD1	TRBV18	TRBJ1-1
CASRRAEYGEKLFF	TGTGCCAGCAGACGGGCGGAGTACGGTGAAAAACTGTTTTTT	medium-sized	NA	TRBV6-1	TRBJ1-4
CATSVADTDTQYF	TGTGCCACCAGTGTGGCGGACACAGATACGCAGTATTTT	many	NA	TRBV24-1	TRBJ2-3
CASSWEGPYEQYF	TGTGCCAGCAGCTGGGAGGGCCCCTACGAGCAGTACTTC	NA	TRBD2	TRBV5-4	TRBJ2-7
CSASKGDAGADTQYF	TGCAGTGCTAGCAAAGGGGATGCGGGCGCAGATACGCAGTATTTT	few	NA	TRBV20-1	TRBJ2-3
CASSTRTASYTEAFF	TGTGCCAGCAGCACACGGACAGCCTCCTACACTGAAGCTTTCTTT	few	NA	TRBV5-4	TRBJ1-1